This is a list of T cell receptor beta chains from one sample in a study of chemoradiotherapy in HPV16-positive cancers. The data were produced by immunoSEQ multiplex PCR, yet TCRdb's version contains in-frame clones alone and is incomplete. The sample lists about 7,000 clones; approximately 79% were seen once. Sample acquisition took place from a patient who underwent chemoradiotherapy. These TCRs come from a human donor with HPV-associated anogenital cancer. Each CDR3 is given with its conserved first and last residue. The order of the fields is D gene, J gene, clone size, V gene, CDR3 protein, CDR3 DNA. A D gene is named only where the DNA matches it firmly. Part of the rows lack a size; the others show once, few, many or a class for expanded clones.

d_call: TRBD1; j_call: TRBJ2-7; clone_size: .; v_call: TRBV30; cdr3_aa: CAWSPQGPHGEQYF; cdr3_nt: TGTGCCTGGAGCCCACAGGGGCCCCATGGAGAGCAGTACTTC
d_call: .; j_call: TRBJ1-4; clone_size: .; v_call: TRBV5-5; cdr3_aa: CASSTRQTEKLFF; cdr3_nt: TGTGCCAGCAGCACCAGACAGACTGAAAAACTGTTTTTT
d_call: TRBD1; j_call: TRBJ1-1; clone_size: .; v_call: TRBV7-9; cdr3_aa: CASSPWGGTGIGNTEAFF; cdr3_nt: TGTGCCAGCAGCCCCTGGGGGGGGACAGGGATTGGAAACACTGAAGCTTTCTTT
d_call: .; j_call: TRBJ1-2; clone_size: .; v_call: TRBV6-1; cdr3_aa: CASRAYLAGYGYTF; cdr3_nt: TGTGCCAGCAGAGCCTATTTGGCCGGGTATGGCTACACCTTC
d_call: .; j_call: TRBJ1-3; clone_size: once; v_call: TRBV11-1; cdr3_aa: CASSPIRRDGNTIYF; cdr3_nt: TGTGCCAGCAGCCCGATCCGCAGGGATGGAAACACCATATATTTT
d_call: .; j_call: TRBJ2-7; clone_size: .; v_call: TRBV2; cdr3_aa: CASSEIPTADYEQYF; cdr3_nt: TGTGCCAGCAGTGAGATCCCGACAGCCGATTACGAGCAGTACTTC
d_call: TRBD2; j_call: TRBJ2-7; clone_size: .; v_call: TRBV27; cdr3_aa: CASSPWGLAGGHEQYF; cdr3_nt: TGTGCCAGCAGTCCCTGGGGACTAGCGGGAGGCCACGAGCAGTACTTC
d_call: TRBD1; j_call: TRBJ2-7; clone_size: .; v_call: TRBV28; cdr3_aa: CATGTGLYEQYF; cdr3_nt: TGTGCTACCGGGACAGGGCTATACGAGCAGTACTTC
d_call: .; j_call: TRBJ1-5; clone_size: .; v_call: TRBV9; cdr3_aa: CASSPIQGPYSNQPQHF; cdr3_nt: TGTGCCAGCAGCCCGATACAGGGACCATATAGCAATCAGCCCCAGCATTTT
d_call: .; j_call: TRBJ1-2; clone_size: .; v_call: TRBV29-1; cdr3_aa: CSVVGGDYGYTF; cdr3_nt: TGCAGCGTTGTCGGGGGGGACTATGGCTACACCTTC
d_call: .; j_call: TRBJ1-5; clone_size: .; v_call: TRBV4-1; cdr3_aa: CASSQEKGHQPQHF; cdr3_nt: TGCGCCAGCAGCCAAGAAAAGGGCCATCAGCCCCAGCATTTT
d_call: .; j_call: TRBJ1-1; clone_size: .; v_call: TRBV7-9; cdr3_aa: CASSLGGHMNTEAFF; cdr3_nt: TGTGCCAGCAGCTTAGGGGGTCACATGAACACTGAAGCTTTCTTT
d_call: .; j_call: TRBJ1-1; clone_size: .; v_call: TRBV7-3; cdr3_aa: CASSLTGGDTEAFF; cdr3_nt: TGTGCCAGCAGCTTAACGGGGGGAGACACTGAAGCTTTCTTT
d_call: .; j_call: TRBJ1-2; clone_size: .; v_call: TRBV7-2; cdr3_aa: CASSLNRQSAYTF; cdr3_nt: TGTGCCAGCAGCTTAAATAGACAGAGTGCGTACACCTTC
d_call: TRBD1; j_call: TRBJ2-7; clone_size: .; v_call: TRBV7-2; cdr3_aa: CASSPPGQSYEQYF; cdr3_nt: TGTGCCAGCAGCCCGCCGGGACAGTCCTACGAGCAGTACTTC
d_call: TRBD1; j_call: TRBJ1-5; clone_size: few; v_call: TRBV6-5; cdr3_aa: CASSIGTGDQPQHF; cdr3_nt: TGTGCCAGCAGTATCGGGACAGGGGATCAGCCCCAGCATTTT
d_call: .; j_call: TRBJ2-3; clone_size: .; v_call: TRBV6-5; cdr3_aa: CASTPGVEDTQYF; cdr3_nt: TGTGCCAGCACCCCGGGGGTAGAAGATACGCAGTATTTT